The sequence of this T cell receptor beta chain was determined in a study of shared clonotypes between healthy human individuals. TCRdb keeps only in-frame clones here, not all; method: immunoSEQ multiplex PCR. This sample carries roughly 2,500,000 clones, over 85% of them seen once, and the ten largest clones take approximately 0.36%. V dropped 6 bases and J dropped 4; count of bases not matched to a gene: 6. Germline assignment: CDR1 SGHNT and CDR2 YENEEA. This CDR3 contains 14 residues. The chain joins TRBV11-3 to TRBJ2-1; 7 bases match TRBD1. Sequenced: naive CD4+ T cells from PBMCs. Subset indicated: CD45RA+ positively selected. The clonotype originates from a man younger than 35 in good health. Some clones in this sample may be carry-over from other donors' samples. The CDR3 loop is CASSKTTGYNEQFF. The CDR3, as DNA: TGTGCCAGCAGTAAAACGACAGGGTACAATGAGCAGTTCTTC.